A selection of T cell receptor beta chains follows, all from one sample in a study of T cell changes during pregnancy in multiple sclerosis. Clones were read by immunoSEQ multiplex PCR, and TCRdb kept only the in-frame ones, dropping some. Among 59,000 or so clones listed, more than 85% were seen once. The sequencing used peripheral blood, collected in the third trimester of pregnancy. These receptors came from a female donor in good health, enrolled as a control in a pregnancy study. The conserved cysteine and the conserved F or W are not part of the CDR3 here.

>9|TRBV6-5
ASSSGKGYT
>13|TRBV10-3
AISESPERLETQY
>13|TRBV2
ASRLQGSSGNTIY
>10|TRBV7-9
ASSLERGTQY
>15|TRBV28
ASSDPDSGRINYEQY
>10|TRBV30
AWSIRTTGAF
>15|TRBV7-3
ASSPRGGAGAYTEAF
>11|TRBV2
ASSENGPDTQY
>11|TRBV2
ASSVTGLNEQF
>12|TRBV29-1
SVGTGQGREKLF
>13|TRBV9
ASSPRAGRDHEQY
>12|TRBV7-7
ASSLGRGGETQY
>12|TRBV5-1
ASSFVDRGYEQY
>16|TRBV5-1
ASSFRGGGEGANSPLH
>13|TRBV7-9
ASSINRAMNTEAF
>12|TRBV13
ASSARQLYNEQF
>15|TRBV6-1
ASSEARGLQLGYEQY
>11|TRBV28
ASSLWTGSEQY
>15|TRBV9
ASSGFLGTDTYNEQF
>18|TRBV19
ASSVALTGGRTSGANVLT
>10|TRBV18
ASSPIGDEAF
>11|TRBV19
ASSGTRNEKLF
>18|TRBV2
ASSEWGSGGQNSSYNEQF